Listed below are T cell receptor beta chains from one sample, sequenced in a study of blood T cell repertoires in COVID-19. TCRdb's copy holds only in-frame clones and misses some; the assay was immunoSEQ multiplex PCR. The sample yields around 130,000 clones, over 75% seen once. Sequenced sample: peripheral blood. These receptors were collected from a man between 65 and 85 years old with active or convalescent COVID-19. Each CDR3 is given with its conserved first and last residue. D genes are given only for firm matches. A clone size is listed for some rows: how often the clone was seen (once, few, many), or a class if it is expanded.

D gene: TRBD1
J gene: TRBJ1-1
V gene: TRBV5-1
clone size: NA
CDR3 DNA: TGCGCCAGCAGCCCGACAGGGATGAACACTGAAGCTTTCTTT
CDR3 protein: CASSPTGMNTEAFF

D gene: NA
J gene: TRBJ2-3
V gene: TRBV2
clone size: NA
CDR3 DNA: TGTGCCAGTGGGGAGAATTCAGATACGCAGTATTTT
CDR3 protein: CASGENSDTQYF

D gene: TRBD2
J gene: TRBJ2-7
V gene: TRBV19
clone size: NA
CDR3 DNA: TGTGCCAGTAGCGGACTAGCGGGAGGCTACGAGCAGTACTTC
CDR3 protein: CASSGLAGGYEQYF

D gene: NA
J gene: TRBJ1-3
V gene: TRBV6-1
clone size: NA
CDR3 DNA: TGTGCCAGCAGTGAATGGGGGGGTGCCTCTGGAAACACCATATATTTT
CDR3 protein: CASSEWGGASGNTIYF

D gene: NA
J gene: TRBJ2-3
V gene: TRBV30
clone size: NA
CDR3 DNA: TGTGCCTGGAGGACTGGCACGGGGGATACGCAGTATTTT
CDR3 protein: CAWRTGTGDTQYF

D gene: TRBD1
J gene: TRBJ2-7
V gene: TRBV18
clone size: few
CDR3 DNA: TGTGCCAGCTCACCACTTTGTCTACAGGATCCCGGGACAGGGGATTCCTATAACTCCTACGAGCAGTACTTC
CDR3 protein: CASSPLCLQDPGTGDSYNSYEQYF

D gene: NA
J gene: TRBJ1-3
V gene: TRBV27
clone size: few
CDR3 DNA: TGTGCCAGCAGTTTCTCTGGGGGGACCTCTGGAAACACCATATATTTT
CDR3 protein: CASSFSGGTSGNTIYF

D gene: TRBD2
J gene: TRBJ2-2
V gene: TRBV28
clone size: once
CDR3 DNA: TGTGCCAGCAGGGGAGGGAGCATTGTCACCGGGGAGCTGTTTTTT
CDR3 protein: CASRGGSIVTGELFF

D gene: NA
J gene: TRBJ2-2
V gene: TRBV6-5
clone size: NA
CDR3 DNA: TGTGCCAGCACCCCCACTCCGGTTATTATCGAGCTGTTTTTT
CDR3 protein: CASTPTPVIIELFF

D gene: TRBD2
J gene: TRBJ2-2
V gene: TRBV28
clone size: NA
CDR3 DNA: TGTGCCAGTCGCGGGAGTGGCACCGGGGAGCTGTTTTTT
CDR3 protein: CASRGSGTGELFF

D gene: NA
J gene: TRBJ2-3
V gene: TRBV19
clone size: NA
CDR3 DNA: TGTGCCAGTAGTACGTTGGCTGGAGATACGCAGTATTTT
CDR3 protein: CASSTLAGDTQYF

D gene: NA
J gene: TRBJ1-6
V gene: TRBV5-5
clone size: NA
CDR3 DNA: TGTGCCAGCAGCTTGCAGGACTATTATAATTCACCCCTCCACTTT
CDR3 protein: CASSLQDYYNSPLHF

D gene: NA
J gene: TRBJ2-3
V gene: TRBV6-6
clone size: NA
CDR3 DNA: TGTGCCAGCAGTCCCTCCTCAGATACGCAGTATTTT
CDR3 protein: CASSPSSDTQYF

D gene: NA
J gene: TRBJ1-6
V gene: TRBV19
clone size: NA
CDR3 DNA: TGTGCCACCACCGGGTCCAGGGATAATTCACCCCTCCACTTT
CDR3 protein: CATTGSRDNSPLHF

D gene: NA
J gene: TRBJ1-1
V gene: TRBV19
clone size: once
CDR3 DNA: TGTGCCAGTAGTATAGAGGTCCAGTCTGAAGCTTTCTTT
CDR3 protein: CASSIEVQSEAFF

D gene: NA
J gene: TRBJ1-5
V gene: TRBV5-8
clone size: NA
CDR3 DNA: TGTGCCAGCAGGCACACCGGGGGACAGCCCCAGCATTTT
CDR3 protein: CASRHTGGQPQHF

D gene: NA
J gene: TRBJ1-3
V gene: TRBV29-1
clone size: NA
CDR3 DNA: TGCAGCGTTGAGGGAGGACCGACGATCTCTGGAAACACCATATATTTT
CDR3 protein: CSVEGGPTISGNTIYF

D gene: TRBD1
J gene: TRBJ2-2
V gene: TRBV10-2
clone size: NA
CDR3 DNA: TGCGCCAGCAGGAGACAGGGCACCCGCGGCCCGGCAAACACCGGGGAGCTGTTTTTT
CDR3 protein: CASRRQGTRGPANTGELFF

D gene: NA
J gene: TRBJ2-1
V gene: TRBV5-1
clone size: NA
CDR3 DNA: TGCGCCAGCAGCTTGGGGGGGCAGCTCTCAGATGAGCAGTTCTTC
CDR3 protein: CASSLGGQLSDEQFF

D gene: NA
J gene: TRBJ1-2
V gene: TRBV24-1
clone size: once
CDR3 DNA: TGTGCCACCAGTGCAGGCGGGGATTATGGCTACACCTTC
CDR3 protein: CATSAGGDYGYTF

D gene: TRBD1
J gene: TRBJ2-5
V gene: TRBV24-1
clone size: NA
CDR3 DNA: TGTGCCACCAGTGCCGATCGACAGGGGGGAGAGACCCAGTACTTC
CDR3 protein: CATSADRQGGETQYF

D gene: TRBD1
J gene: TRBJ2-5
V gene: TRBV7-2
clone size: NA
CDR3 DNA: TGTGCCAGCAGCTTAATGGCAGGGGGTGCCCAAGAGACCCAGTACTTC
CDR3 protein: CASSLMAGGAQETQYF

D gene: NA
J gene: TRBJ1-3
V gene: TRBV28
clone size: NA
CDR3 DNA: TGTGCCAGCAGGTCGTGGGGCCACTCTGGAAACACCATATATTTT
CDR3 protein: CASRSWGHSGNTIYF

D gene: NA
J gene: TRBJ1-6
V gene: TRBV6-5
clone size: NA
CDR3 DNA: TGTGCCAGCAGTTACTCTTGGGCCAGGGCCGATTCACCCCTCCACTTT
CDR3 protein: CASSYSWARADSPLHF

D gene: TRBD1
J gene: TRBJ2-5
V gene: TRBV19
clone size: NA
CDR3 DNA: TGTGCCAGTAGTTGGGGACAGGGATGGGAGACCCAGTACTTC
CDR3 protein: CASSWGQGWETQYF

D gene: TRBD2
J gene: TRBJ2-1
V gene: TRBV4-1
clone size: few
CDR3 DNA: TGCGCCAGCAGCCAAGAACTAGCGATGTACAATGAGCAGTTCTTC
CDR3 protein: CASSQELAMYNEQFF

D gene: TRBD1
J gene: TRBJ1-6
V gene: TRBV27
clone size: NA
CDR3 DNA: TGTGCCAGCCGGACAGGGAACGGGATTTCACCCCTCCACTTT
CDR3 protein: CASRTGNGISPLHF

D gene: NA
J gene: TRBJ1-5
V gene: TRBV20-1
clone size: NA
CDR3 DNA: TGCAGTGCTAGTCAGGGTACTAATCAGCCCCAGCATTTT
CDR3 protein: CSASQGTNQPQHF

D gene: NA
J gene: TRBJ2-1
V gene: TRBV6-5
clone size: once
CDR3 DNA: TGTGCCAGCAGTTACTCCTATGAGCAGTTCTTC
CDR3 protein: CASSYSYEQFF

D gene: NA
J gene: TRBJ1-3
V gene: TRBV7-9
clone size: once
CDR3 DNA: TGTGCCAGCAGCCTGTCGGGAAACACCATATATTTT
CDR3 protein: CASSLSGNTIYF

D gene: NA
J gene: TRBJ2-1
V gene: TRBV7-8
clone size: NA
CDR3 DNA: TGTGCCAGCAGCTTAGGGCGGTACAATGAGCAGTTCTTC
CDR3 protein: CASSLGRYNEQFF

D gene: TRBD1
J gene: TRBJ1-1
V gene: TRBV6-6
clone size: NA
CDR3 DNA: TGTGCCAGCAGTTCCTCACAGGGGGCGCGTACTGAAGCTTTCTTT
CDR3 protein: CASSSSQGARTEAFF

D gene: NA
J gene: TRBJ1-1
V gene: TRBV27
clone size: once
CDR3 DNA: TGTGCCAGCAGTACACAGGAGATGGCTGAAGCTTTCTTT
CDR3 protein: CASSTQEMAEAFF

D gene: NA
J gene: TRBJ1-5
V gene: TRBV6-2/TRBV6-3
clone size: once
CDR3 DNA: TGTGCCAGCAGCGTTCGACAGGGCAATCAGCCCCAGCATTTT
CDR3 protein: CASSVRQGNQPQHF

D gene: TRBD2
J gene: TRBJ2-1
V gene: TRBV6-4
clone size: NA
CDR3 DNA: TGTGCCAGCACCCTGACTAGCGGGGCGGGAGTCGATGAGCAGTTCTTC
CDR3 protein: CASTLTSGAGVDEQFF

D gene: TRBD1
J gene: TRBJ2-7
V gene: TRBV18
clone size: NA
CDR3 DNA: TGTGCCAGCTCATCCGGGCCGCGACAGGGGGCTGGCGAGCAGTACTTC
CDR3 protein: CASSSGPRQGAGEQYF

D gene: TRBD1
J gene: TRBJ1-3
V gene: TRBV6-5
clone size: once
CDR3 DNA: TGTGCCAGCAGTATCAGGGGGTCCTCTGGAAACACCATATATTTT
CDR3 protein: CASSIRGSSGNTIYF

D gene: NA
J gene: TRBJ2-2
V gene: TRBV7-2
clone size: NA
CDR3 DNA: TGTGCCAGCAGCTTAATCGCAGGGGACACCGGGGAGCTGTTTTTT
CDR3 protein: CASSLIAGDTGELFF

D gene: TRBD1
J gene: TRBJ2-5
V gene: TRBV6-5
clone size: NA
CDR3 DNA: TGTGCCAGCAAGCTCACAGGGGGTCCAAAGACCCAGTACTTC
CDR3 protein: CASKLTGGPKTQYF

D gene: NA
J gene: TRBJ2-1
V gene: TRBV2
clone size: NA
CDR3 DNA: TGTGCCAGCAGTGAGCTCAGTTTCAATGAGCAGTTCTTC
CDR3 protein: CASSELSFNEQFF

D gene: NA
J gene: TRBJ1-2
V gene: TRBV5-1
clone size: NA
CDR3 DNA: TGCGCCAGCAGCTTGGGGGGCAACGATAACTATGGCTACACCTTC
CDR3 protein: CASSLGGNDNYGYTF

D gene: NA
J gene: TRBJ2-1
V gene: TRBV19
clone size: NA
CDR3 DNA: TGTGCCAGTAGTATAGCAGGGGGGTCCTACAATGAGCAGTTCTTC
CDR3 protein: CASSIAGGSYNEQFF

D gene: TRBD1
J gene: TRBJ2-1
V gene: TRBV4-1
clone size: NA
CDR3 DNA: TGCGCCAGCAGCCACGGGCCGGGACAGACAAACAATGAGCAGTTCTTC
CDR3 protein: CASSHGPGQTNNEQFF

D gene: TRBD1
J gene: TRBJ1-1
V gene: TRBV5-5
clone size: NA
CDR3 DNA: TGTGCCAGCAGCCGGACAGGGGGCGCTTCTAGTGACACTGAAGCTTTCTTT
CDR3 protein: CASSRTGGASSDTEAFF

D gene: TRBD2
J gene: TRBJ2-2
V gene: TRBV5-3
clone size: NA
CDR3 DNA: TGTGCCAGAAGCTCACAAGCCGGGACTAGCGGGACCACCGGGGAGCTGTTTTTT
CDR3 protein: CARSSQAGTSGTTGELFF

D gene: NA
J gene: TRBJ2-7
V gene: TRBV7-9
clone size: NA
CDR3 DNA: TGTGCCAGCAGCTTACGGGAGACTCCCTACGAGCAGTACTTC
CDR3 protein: CASSLRETPYEQYF

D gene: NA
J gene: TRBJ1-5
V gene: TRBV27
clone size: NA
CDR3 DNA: TGTGCCAGCAGTTCGTACAGAGACAATCAGCCCCAGCATTTT
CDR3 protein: CASSSYRDNQPQHF

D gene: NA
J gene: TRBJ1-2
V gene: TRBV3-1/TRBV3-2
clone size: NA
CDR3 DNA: TGTGCCAGCAGCCAAGAAGGGGCAGGGCTCTTAGGAGGCTACACCTTC
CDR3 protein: CASSQEGAGLLGGYTF

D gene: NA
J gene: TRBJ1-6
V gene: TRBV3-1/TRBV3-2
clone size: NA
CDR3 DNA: TGTGCCAGCAGCCAAGCTATGGCGGCCAGCTCCTATAATTCACCCCTCCACTTT
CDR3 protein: CASSQAMAASSYNSPLHF

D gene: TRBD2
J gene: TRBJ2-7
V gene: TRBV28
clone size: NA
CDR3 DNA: TGTGCCAGCAGTCCCCCCGGCATACCTCAGCGGGGTAGGACTCGGGAGCAGTACTTC
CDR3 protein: CASSPPGIPQRGRTREQYF

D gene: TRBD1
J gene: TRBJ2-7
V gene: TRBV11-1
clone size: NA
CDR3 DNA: TGTGCCAGCAGTACTATGGGACAGACCTACGAGCAGTACTTC
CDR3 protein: CASSTMGQTYEQYF

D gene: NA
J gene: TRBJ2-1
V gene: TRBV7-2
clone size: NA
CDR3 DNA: TGTGCCAGCAGCTTATCGGCGGGCGCATACAATGAGCAGTTCTTC
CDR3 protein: CASSLSAGAYNEQFF

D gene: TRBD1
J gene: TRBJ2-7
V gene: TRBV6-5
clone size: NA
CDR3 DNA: TGTGCCAGTAAGATTGACAGGGATTCTTACGAGCAGTACTTC
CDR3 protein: CASKIDRDSYEQYF